These 19 T cell receptor beta chains originate from one sample sequenced in a study of T cell responses to AZD1222 COVID-19 vaccine (dated by TCRdb to about 2021). Preparation of the library involved the immunoSEQ multiplex PCR assay. The source is immuneACCESS, and TCRdb retained only in-frame sequences with V and J called. Part of the clones is not carried over; for the studies checked, unresolved V genes explain less than half of this, and the remainder is unexplained. For this sample there are about 85,000 clones; less than 90% appear just once. Around 6.7% of the sample is taken by the ten largest. This sample's time point label indicates: baseline before first vaccination. The sample here was peripheral blood, taken on day 0 of AZD1222 vaccination. The receptors come from an adult in good health.

The J gene is TRBJ2-2, the V gene TRBV7-6, with TRBD2 as a possible D gene (5 bases). Germline lookup yields CDR1 SGHVS and CDR2 FNYEAQ. The CDR3 runs 16 residues. The germline V and J ends were trimmed by 11 bases and 0 bases, with 19 bases remaining between them. The CDR3 reads CADFAPGTANTGELFF. In DNA, the CDR3 is TGTGCCGATTTCGCGCCGGGAACCGCGAACACCGGGGAGCTGTTTTTT.

The chain carries TRBV18 and TRBJ1-1, with D uncertain. The CDR3 covers 17 residues. Germline CDR1 is KGHSH and CDR2 is LQKENI. V was pared by 0 bases and J by 0 bases, with 14 bases between. The CDR3 is CASSPPLHGKMNTEAFF. The CDR3 DNA reads TGTGCCAGCTCACCACCGTTGCACGGGAAAATGAACACTGAAGCTTTCTTT.

This sequence joins TRBV12-3 or TRBV12-4 and TRBJ1-5; weak D call: TRBD1 (5 bases). The CDR3 runs 13 residues. The germline V and J ends were trimmed by 1 base and 4 bases, with 5 bases remaining between them. The CDR3 DNA reads as TGTGCCAGCAGTTTAGGACAGAATCAGCCCCAGCATTTT. Protein sequence: CASSLGQNQPQHF.

CDR3 amino acids: CASSLHQAGLNTEAFF. The CDR3 nucleotides are TGTGCCAGCAGTTTGCACCAGGCGGGGTTGAACACTGAAGCTTTCTTT. V and J are TRBV28 and TRBJ1-1; D gene uncertain. Germline-derived CDR1 and CDR2 are MDHEN and SYDVKM. V gave up 3 bases and J gave up 0 bases, with 14 bases separating them. The CDR3 extends over 16 amino acids.

This clone was picked up many times. The rearrangement uses TRBV3-1 (or the pseudogene TRBV3-2) and TRBJ1-2; D gene uncertain. Germline CDR1 is LGHDT and CDR2 is YNNKEL (reference sequence). This CDR3 is 14 amino acids long. Trimming pared 2 bases from V and 8 bases from J, leaving 15 bases between. Here the CDR3 DNA reads TGTGCCAGCAGCCAACCTAGCCGGTGGTGGGGCTACACCTTC. Translated, it gives CASSQPSRWWGYTF.

The chain couples TRBV7-9 to TRBJ1-1; D ambiguous. V was trimmed by 4 bases and J by 6 bases, leaving 6 bases between them. This CDR3 is built from 11 residues. CDR1 and CDR2 (germline): SEHNR, FQNEAQ (reference sequence). CDR3 bases: TGTGCCAGCAGCTCCATCTCTGAAGCTTTCTTT. Its translation is CASSSISEAFF.

J is TRBJ1-1 and V is TRBV2; D might be TRBD1 (6 bases). Deletions cut 4 bases from V and 0 bases from J, with 9 bases between. CDR1 is SNHLY and CDR2 is FYNNEI in the germline V gene. The CDR3 covers 14 residues. This chain's CDR3 is CASSGDTMNTEAFF. The DNA for the CDR3 is TGTGCCAGCAGTGGGGACACCATGAACACTGAAGCTTTCTTT.

This clone was observed a few times. The chain carries TRBV19 and TRBJ2-7, with D possibly matching TRBD1 (6 bases). The length of the CDR3 is 14 residues. The germline gives CDR1 LNHDA, CDR2 SQIVND (reference sequence). V dropped 3 bases and J dropped 1 base, with 10 bases sitting between them. The CDR3 reads CASSIRGASYEQYF. The CDR3 nucleotides read TGTGCCAGTAGTATCAGGGGAGCATCCTACGAGCAGTACTTC.

There are a few counts of this clone. The chain links TRBV7-8 to TRBJ2-7; 10 bases match TRBD1. This CDR3 has 18 residues. CDR1 and CDR2 (germline): SGHVS, FQNEAQ. Trimming at V came to 3 bases and at J to 0 bases, leaving 11 bases not matched to a gene. The CDR3, as DNA: TGTGCCAGCAGCTTGATGGGACAGGGGATTAGGAGCTCCTACGAGCAGTACTTC. Translated, it gives CASSLMGQGIRSSYEQYF.

The V gene is TRBV19, the J gene TRBJ1-5; no clear D gene. Trimming removed 5 bases from V and 5 bases from J, with 16 bases in between. Germline loops: CDR1 LNHDA, CDR2 SQIVND (reference sequence). The CDR3 loop spans 15 amino acids. In nucleotides, the CDR3 is TGTGCCAGTAGTTCCCTCCAGCACCTTGATCAGCCCCAGCATTTT. This gives the protein CASSSLQHLDQPQHF. The full variable domain, with the rest looked up from reference TRBV19 and TRBJ1-5, is DGGITQSPKYLFRKEGQNVTLSCEQNLNHDAMYWYRQDPGQGLRLIYYSQIVNDFQKGDIAEGYSVSREKKESFPLTVTSAQKNPTAFYLCASSSLQHLDQPQHFGDGTRLSIL.

The genes are TRBV18 and TRBJ1-1; 7 positions match TRBD1. V shed 3 bases and J 3 bases; nucleotides not matched to a gene: 13. This CDR3 spans 17 amino acids. The germline V gene has CDR1 KGHSH and CDR2 LQKENI. This CDR3 is CASSPYQGTAQDTEAFF. The CDR3 coding sequence is TGTGCCAGCTCACCTTACCAGGGGACAGCGCAGGACACTGAAGCTTTCTTT.

This clone showed up just once. The V call is TRBV7-2, the J call TRBJ1-2; D possibly corresponds to TRBD1 (6 bases). CDR3 size: 14 residues. V lost 1 base, J lost 2 bases, and 8 bases lay in between. Germline values: CDR1 SGHTA, CDR2 FQGNSA. Here the CDR3 reads CASSLDTGNYGYTF. The CDR3 DNA follows: TGTGCCAGCAGCTTAGACACAGGGAACTATGGCTACACCTTC. The full variable domain, with the rest looked up from reference TRBV7-2 and TRBJ1-2, is GAGVSQSPSNKVTEKGKDVELRCDPISGHTALYWYRQSLGQGLEFLIYFQGNSAPDKSGLPSDRFSAERTGGSVSTLTIQRTQQEDSAVYLCASSLDTGNYGYTFGSGTRLTVV.

This clone was counted a few times. The rearrangement links TRBV7-2 to TRBJ1-1; D possibly corresponds to TRBD1 (6 bases). Germline V gene sequence: CDR1 SGHTA, CDR2 FQGNSA. V lost 5 bases to trimming and J lost 4 bases, with 14 bases between them. The CDR3 spans 14 residues. The CDR3 DNA follows: TGTGCCAGCAGCCCCTGGAGGGGGGGCACTGAAGCTTTCTTT. This translates into CASSPWRGGTEAFF.

The chain joins TRBV7-9 to TRBJ2-4; 9 bases map to TRBD1. The CDR3 covers 17 residues. CDR1 and CDR2 from the germline V gene are SEHNR and FQNEAQ (reference sequence). Trimming took 1 base from V and 3 from J; bases not matched to a gene: 7. The CDR3 spells CASSLDGTGIGKNIQYF. CDR3 DNA: TGTGCCAGCAGCTTAGATGGGACAGGGATCGGCAAAAACATTCAGTACTTC.

A single count supports this clone. CDR3: CASSKLAGVIGADTQYF. DNA for the CDR3: TGTGCCAGTAGTAAACTAGCGGGAGTAATTGGTGCAGATACGCAGTATTTT. The gene calls are TRBV19 and TRBJ2-3, with 11 positions matching TRBD2. The CDR3 extends over 17 amino acids. V shed 4 bases, J shed 4 bases, and the junction held 10 bases outside the gene matches. Germline CDR1 LNHDA, CDR2 SQIVND (reference sequence).

The chain is built from TRBV4-1 and TRBJ1-4, with 10 bases matching TRBD1. V shed 0 bases, J shed 8 bases, and the junction held 3 bases outside the gene matches. The CDR3 length is 15 residues. Germline V gene data show CDR1 as MGHRA and CDR2 as YSYEKL. The CDR3 DNA is TGCGCCAGCAGCCAAGAGGGACAGGGGTACGAAAAACTGTTTTTT. This encodes CASSQEGQGYEKLFF.

This chain connects TRBV18 to TRBJ2-7; TRBD1 is a possible D gene (7 bases). V shed 2 bases and J shed 4 bases, with 9 bases lying between them. Germline CDR1 is KGHSH and CDR2 is LQKENI. The CDR3 spans 13 residues. CDR3 residues: CASSPSGGYEQYF. As DNA, the CDR3 is TGTGCCAGCTCACCATCAGGGGGGTACGAGCAGTACTTC.

The V and J genes are TRBV3-1 (or the pseudogene TRBV3-2) and TRBJ1-2, with 8 bases identical to TRBD1. The CDR3 is 15 amino acids. Germline V gives CDR1 LGHDT, CDR2 YNNKEL (reference sequence). The V segment lost 0 bases and the J segment 8 bases; nucleotides outside the gene matches: 8. The CDR3 DNA reads TGTGCCAGCAGCCAAGAGACGAGACAGGGGAGAGGCTACACCTTC. This codes for CASSQETRQGRGYTF.

This clone has a count of ten or more. The gene calls are TRBV30 and TRBJ1-5; 7 bases line up with TRBD1. J lost 6 bases, V lost 1 base, and 6 bases had no gene match. The germline gives CDR1 GTSNPN, CDR2 SVGIG (reference sequence). This CDR3 region has 14 residues. In nucleotides, the CDR3 is TGTGCCTGGAGTGGAGGGGGCGGAGGTCAGCCCCAGCATTTT. This encodes CAWSGGGGGQPQHF.